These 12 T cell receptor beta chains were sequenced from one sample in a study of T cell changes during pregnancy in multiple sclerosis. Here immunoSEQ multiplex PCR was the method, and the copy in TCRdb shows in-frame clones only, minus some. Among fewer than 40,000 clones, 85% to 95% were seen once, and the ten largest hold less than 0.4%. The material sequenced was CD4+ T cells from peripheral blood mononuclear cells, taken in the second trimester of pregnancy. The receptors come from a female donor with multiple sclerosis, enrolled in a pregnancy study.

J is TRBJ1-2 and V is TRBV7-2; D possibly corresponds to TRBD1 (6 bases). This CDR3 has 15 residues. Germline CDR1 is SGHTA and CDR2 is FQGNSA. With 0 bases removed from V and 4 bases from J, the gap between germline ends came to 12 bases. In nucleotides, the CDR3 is TGTGCCAGCAGCTTAGCTCGGACAGTCCGCTATGGCTACACCTTC. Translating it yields CASSLARTVRYGYTF.

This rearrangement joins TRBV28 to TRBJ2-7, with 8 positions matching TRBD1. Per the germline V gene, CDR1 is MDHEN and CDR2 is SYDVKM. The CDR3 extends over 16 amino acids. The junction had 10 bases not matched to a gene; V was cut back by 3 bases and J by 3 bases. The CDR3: CASSFPPTGANYEQYF. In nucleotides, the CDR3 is TGTGCCAGCAGTTTCCCCCCGACAGGGGCTAACTACGAGCAGTACTTC.

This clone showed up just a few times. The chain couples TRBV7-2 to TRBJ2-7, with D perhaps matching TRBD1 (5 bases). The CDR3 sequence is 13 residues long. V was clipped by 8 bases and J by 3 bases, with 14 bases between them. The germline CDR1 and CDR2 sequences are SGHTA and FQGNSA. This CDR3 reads CASVQGSRYEQYF. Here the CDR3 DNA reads TGTGCCAGCGTGCAGGGATCCCGCTACGAGCAGTACTTC.

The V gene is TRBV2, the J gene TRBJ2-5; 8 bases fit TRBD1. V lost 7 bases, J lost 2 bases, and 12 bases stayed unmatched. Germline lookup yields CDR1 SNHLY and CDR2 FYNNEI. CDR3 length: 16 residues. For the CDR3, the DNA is TGTGCCAGCACAGGGGGCCCCCTTCTCCTGCAAGAGACCCAGTACTTC. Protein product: CASTGGPLLLQETQYF.

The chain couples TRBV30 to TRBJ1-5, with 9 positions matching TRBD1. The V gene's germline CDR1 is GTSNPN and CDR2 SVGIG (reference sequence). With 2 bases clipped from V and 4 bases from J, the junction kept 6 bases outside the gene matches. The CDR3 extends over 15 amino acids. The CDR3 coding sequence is TGTGCCTGGAGTATTATGGACAGGGGTAATCAGCCCCAGCATTTT. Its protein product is CAWSIMDRGNQPQHF.

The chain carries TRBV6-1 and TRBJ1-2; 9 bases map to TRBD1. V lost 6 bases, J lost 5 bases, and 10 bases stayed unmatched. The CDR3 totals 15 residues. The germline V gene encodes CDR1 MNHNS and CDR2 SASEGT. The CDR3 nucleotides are TGTGCCAGCAGGATAGGAGAGGACAGGGGTTATGGCTACACCTTC. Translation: CASRIGEDRGYGYTF.

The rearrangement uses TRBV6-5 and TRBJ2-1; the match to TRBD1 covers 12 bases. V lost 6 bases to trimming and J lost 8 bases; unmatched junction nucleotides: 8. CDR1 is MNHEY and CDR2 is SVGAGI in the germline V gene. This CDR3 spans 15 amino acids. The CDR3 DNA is TGTGCCAGCAGCCATCCGGGACAGGGGGCGTATGAGCAGTTCTTC. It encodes CASSHPGQGAYEQFF.

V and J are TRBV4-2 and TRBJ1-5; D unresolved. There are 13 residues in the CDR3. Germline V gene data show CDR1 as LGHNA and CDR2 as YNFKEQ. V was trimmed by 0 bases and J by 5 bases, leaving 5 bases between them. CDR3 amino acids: CASSQEADQPQHF. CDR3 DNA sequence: TGTGCCAGCAGCCAAGAAGCGGATCAGCCCCAGCATTTT.

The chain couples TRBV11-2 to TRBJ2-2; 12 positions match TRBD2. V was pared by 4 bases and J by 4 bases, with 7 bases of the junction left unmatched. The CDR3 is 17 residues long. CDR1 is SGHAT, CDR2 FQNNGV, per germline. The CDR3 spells CASSSITGLAGTGELFF. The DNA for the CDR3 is TGTGCCAGCAGCTCAATTACGGGACTAGCGGGCACCGGGGAGCTGTTTTTT.

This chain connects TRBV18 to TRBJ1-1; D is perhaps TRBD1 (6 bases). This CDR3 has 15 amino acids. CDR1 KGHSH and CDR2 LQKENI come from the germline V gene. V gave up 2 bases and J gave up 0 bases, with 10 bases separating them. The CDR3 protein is CASSPGQGMNTEAFF. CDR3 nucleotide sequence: TGTGCCAGCTCACCAGGGCAGGGGATGAACACTGAAGCTTTCTTT.

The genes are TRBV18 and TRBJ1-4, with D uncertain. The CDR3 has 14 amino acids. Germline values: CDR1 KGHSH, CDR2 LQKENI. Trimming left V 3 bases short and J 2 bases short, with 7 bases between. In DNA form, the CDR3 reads TGTGCCAGCTCACCCGGTATGACTAATGAAAAACTGTTTTTT. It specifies CASSPGMTNEKLFF.

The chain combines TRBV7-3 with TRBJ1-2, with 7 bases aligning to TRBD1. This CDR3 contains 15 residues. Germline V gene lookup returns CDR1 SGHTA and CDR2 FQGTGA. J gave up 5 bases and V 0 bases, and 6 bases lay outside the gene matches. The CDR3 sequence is CASSLTGGAGYGYTF. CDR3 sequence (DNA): TGTGCCAGCAGCTTAACAGGGGGCGCGGGTTATGGCTACACCTTC.